One and the same sample provided the 8 T cell receptor beta chains below, sequenced in a study of beta chain features in type 1 diabetes. Study observations and caveats: All four CD4+ subsets from Type 1 diabetes patients carried moderately but significantly shorter TCRB CDR3s.

No antigen is known for these receptors. The study reverse transcribed the entire isolated RNA, so it sequenced expressed TCRB transcripts. Repertoires were generated with immunoSEQ multiplex PCR, while TCRdb's copy carries only in-frame clones and drops some. The repertoire holds around 130,000 clones, with 9% as singletons. The sequenced material came from central memory CD4+ T cells from blood. The receptors shown here come from a man younger than 40 with type 1 diabetes.

This clone was observed a few times. V gene TRBV7-9 combines with J gene TRBJ2-1; a possible D gene is TRBD2 (7 bases). Germline CDR1 and CDR2: SEHNR and FQNEAQ (reference sequence). V shed 2 bases and J shed 14 bases, with 13 bases lying between them. The CDR3 runs to 12 residues. CDR3 in DNA: TGTGCCAGCAGCTTATCCGGGGGGCGGGAGTTCTTC. Its translation is CASSLSGGREFF.

J is TRBJ2-1 and V is TRBV7-8; 9 bases are a match to TRBD1. The germline V gene encodes CDR1 SGHVS and CDR2 FQNEAQ. Unmatched junction bases numbered 8, after V lost 6 bases and J lost 5 bases. CDR3 size: 15 residues. CDR3 sequence: CASSTRDRADNEQFF. The CDR3 coding sequence is TGTGCCAGCAGTACCAGGGACAGGGCGGACAATGAGCAGTTCTTC.

The genes are TRBV7-2 and TRBJ1-3; tentatively, D is TRBD1 (5 bases). Per the germline V gene, CDR1 is SGHTA and CDR2 is FQGNSA. The CDR3 length is 16 residues. Trimming cost V 2 bases and J 2 bases, with 13 bases left between them. Here the CDR3 DNA reads TGTGCCAGCAGCTTACTCGGCAGGGTGGCTGGAAACACCATATATTTT. It is translated as CASSLLGRVAGNTIYF.

The chain uses TRBV29-1 and TRBJ1-2; D not resolved. V lost 4 bases to trimming and J lost 6 bases, with 15 bases between them. The CDR3 loop spans 13 amino acids. Germline CDR1 and CDR2: SQVTM and ANQGSEA. This CDR3 is CSVAVGRLDGYTF. The CDR3 nucleotides are TGCAGCGTTGCGGTAGGGAGGCTAGATGGCTACACCTTC. Filled out from reference TRBV29-1 and TRBJ1-2, the complete variable domain reads SAVISQKPSRDICQRGTSLTIQCQVDSQVTMMFWYRQQPGQSLTLIATANQGSEATYESGFVIDKFPISRPNLTFSTLTVSNMSPEDSSIYLCSVAVGRLDGYTFGSGTRLTVV.

This rearrangement joins TRBV28 to TRBJ2-7; TRBD1 matches at 11 bases. There are 14 residues in the CDR3. Germline lookup yields CDR1 MDHEN and CDR2 SYDVKM. J gave up 5 bases and V 7 bases, and 7 bases lay outside the gene matches. The CDR3 DNA reads as TGTGCCAGCATTGGACAGGACAGGGGGCACGAGCAGTACTTC. Protein: CASIGQDRGHEQYF.

This clone was counted a few times. CDR3 coding DNA: TGCGCCAGCAGCCAAGCTACCACCTCCTACAATGAGCAGTTCTTC. It specifies CASSQATTSYNEQFF. The V and J genes are TRBV4-1 and TRBJ2-1; D call uncertain. The germline V and J ends were trimmed by 1 base and 0 bases, with 7 bases remaining between them. CDR3 length: 15 amino acids. In germline, CDR1 is MGHRA, CDR2 YSYEKL.

V usage is TRBV28 and J usage is TRBJ1-5; 9 bases map to TRBD1. The germline V gene has CDR1 MDHEN and CDR2 SYDVKM. V shed 6 bases, J shed 3 bases, and the junction held 6 bases outside the gene matches. This CDR3 has 15 residues. CDR3 amino acids: CASSTGQGNNQPQHF. Here the CDR3 DNA reads TGTGCCAGCAGCACGGGACAGGGAAACAATCAGCCCCAGCATTTT.

This clone showed up just a few times. The V and J genes are TRBV6-1 and TRBJ1-2; 7 bases are a match to TRBD1. V lost 2 bases and J lost 8; bases outside the gene matches: 8. CDR3 length: 14 residues. In germline, CDR1 is MNHNS, CDR2 SASEGT. The CDR3 DNA follows: TGTGCCAGCAGTGAATTCGACAGGGTAGGAGGCTACACCTTC. Its translation is CASSEFDRVGGYTF.